This T cell receptor (beta chain) was obtained from a study of blood T cell repertoires in COVID-19 (dated by TCRdb to the early 2020s). With regard to the full study: Samples from collaborators originated in the United States, Italy and Spain and spanned both the acute and convalescent phases of COVID-19. The material from the prospective study consisted of cDNA or gDNA derived from T cells, B-cell-depleted T cells, or PBMCs. Subjects who had been exposed to COVID-19, were actively infected with it, or had recovered from it provided the deeply sampled blood TCRbeta repertoires that made up the dataset. The repertoires were released in a freely available public database intended as a resource for research on the immune response to SARS-CoV-2. The samples were drawn from two sources: the first 160 participants of the ongoing ImmuneRACE study, and 1,000 to 1,500 subjects contributed by 6 global collaborators. The sample metadata nearly always contained a de-identified subject ID, COVID-19 status, age in years and sex. HLA class I and class II types, where available, came from metadata supplied by the sample provider rather than from assay-based typing. Paper-wide results and their limitations: The amount of clinical and demographic metadata varied by source and participant and was provided uncurated.

TCRbeta CDR3 regions were amplified from genomic DNA using the immunoSEQ Assay, a bias-controlled multiplex PCR. As for the original processing: The number of nucleated cells in each sample was estimated from the amplification of reference gene primers within the assay. To quantify the absolute abundance of each unique TCRbeta CDR3 rearrangement, sequence reads were collapsed and filtered. For each sample, productive Simpson clonality was calculated as the square root of Simpson's diversity index over productive rearrangements. The clones in this table, taken by TCRdb from immuneACCESS, are in-frame only. Not every clone is retained; where verified, under half of the shortfall comes from an unresolved V gene, and the cause of the rest is unknown. That table supplies the V and J calls and clone size; D and trimming were determined from the DNA. Counted in this sample were a few hundred thousand clones; approximately 86% of them appeared once. The ten largest make up 7% to 7.5% of the sample.

Concerning this clone: No cognate antigen has been identified for it. No per-base quality is available; no much larger clone lies one base away.

In Seattle, one collaborating source enrolled patients while the infection was active and tracked those patients longitudinally over the course of disease. Whole blood was collected in K2EDTA tubes by collaborating institutions according to the institutions' own protocols. Collaborator samples were shipped for TCRbeta analysis as frozen whole blood, isolated PBMCs, or DNA extracted from either sample type. The clonotype originates from a woman aged 55-69 years with COVID-19, enrolled during active disease. Sequencing input: peripheral blood.

The CDR3 here reads CASSLDRDQPQHF. The DNA sequence follows: TGTGCCAGCAGTTTAGACAGGGACCAGCCCCAGCATTTT. This chain joins TRBV27 to TRBJ1-5; TRBD1 matches 7 bases in the middle. Trimming takes 2 bases off V and 7 bases off J; junction bases not matched to a gene: 2. The CDR3 runs 13 residues from the cysteine to the phenylalanine. CDR3 DNA is the only sequence kept; it has 39 bases, read in frame from the first base. The germline V gene encodes CDR1 MNHEY and CDR2 SMNVEV (reference sequence).